The 17 T cell receptor beta chains given below trace back to one sample, sequenced in a study of blood T cell repertoires in COVID-19 (dated by TCRdb to 2020 to 2022). Libraries were made using the immunoSEQ multiplex PCR assay. TCRdb provides this immuneACCESS table in a form limited to in-frame rearrangements. Some clones are lacking; in checked studies, under half of them reflect an unresolved V gene, and why the rest are absent is not known. A total of 100,000 to 120,000 clones appear in this sample, 85% to 90% of them only once. Less than 4% of the sample lies in the top ten. The specimen sequenced was peripheral blood. The receptors shown here come from a woman in her forties or fifties with acute or convalescent COVID-19.

The chain combines TRBV3-1 (or the pseudogene TRBV3-2) with TRBJ2-3, with D unclear. Germline CDR1 is LGHDT and CDR2 is YNNKEL (reference sequence). This CDR3 comprises 13 residues. V dropped 1 base and J dropped 2 bases, with 4 bases sitting between them. CDR3 sequence (DNA): TGTGCCAGCAGCCAAGCCTCCACAGATACGCAGTATTTT. Translated: CASSQASTDTQYF.

The rearrangement uses TRBV28 and TRBJ1-1, with D perhaps TRBD1 (6 bases). The CDR3 spans 14 residues. The germline V gene has CDR1 MDHEN and CDR2 SYDVKM. Trimming stripped 5 bases from V and 3 bases from J, with 13 bases between. The CDR3 DNA sequence: TGTGCCAGCAGTCAGGGGCACGAGGACACTGAAGCTTTCTTT. This gives the protein CASSQGHEDTEAFF.

Only a few counts were recorded for this clone. The rearrangement links TRBV5-1 to TRBJ2-1; 9 bases are shared with TRBD2. This CDR3 has 18 amino acids. The germline V gene encodes CDR1 SGHRS and CDR2 YFSETQ. The V and J ends lost 4 bases and 0 bases, in that order; junction bases with no gene match: 11. CDR3 sequence reads: CASSTGTSWSSSYNEQFF. The CDR3 DNA reads as TGCGCCAGCAGCACCGGGACTAGCTGGTCGAGCTCCTACAATGAGCAGTTCTTC.

The rearrangement links TRBV21-1 to TRBJ1-3. TRBV21-1 is marked as a pseudogene. The CDR3 contains 17 residues. The CDR3 loop is CASSKAMGSGSGNTIYF. The DNA of the CDR3 is TGTGCCAGCAGCAAAGCAATGGGTTCGGGCTCTGGAAACACCATATATTTT.

This clone occurred once. CDR3 sequence (DNA): TGTGCCAGCAGCTTAGGAGGCGGGGGTGGCACCGGGGAGCTGTTTTTT. Amino acid sequence: CASSLGGGGGTGELFF. J is TRBJ2-2 and V is TRBV7-9, with TRBD2 identical over 7 bases. Trimming cost V 1 base and J 4 bases; bases outside gene matches: 6. The CDR3 is 16 amino acids. In germline, CDR1 is SEHNR, CDR2 FQNEAQ (reference sequence).

The rearrangement uses TRBV19 and TRBJ1-2; D may be TRBD1 (6 bases). There are 14 residues in the CDR3. In germline, CDR1 is LNHDA, CDR2 SQIVND (reference sequence). V dropped 3 bases and J dropped 0 bases, with 8 bases sitting between them. The CDR3 protein is CASSIRGTNYGYTF. DNA for the CDR3: TGTGCCAGTAGTATCAGGGGAACTAACTATGGCTACACCTTC.

The V call is TRBV7-9, the J call TRBJ1-4; 7 bases agree with TRBD1. V shed 1 base and J 5 bases; nucleotides not matched to a gene: 4. Germline CDR1 reads SEHNR; CDR2 reads FQNEAQ (reference sequence). This CDR3 region has 15 residues. The CDR3 reads CASSLVQGQNEKLFF. The DNA of the CDR3 is TGTGCCAGCAGCTTAGTACAGGGGCAAAATGAAAAACTGTTTTTT.

The rearrangement links TRBV6-5 to TRBJ1-5, with D possibly TRBD1 on 6 matching bases. V was trimmed by 5 bases and J by 0 bases, leaving 11 bases between them. Germline-derived CDR1 and CDR2 are MNHEY and SVGAGI. There are 15 residues in the CDR3. As DNA, the CDR3 is TGTGCCAGCAGTCGGGACACTTATAGCAATCAGCCCCAGCATTTT. This sequence encodes CASSRDTYSNQPQHF.

The chain has TRBV7-9 and TRBJ2-2; TRBD1 is a possible D gene (6 bases). V lost 6 bases and J 6 bases, leaving 17 bases between the germline ends. Germline V gene lookup returns CDR1 SEHNR and CDR2 FQNEAQ (reference sequence). CDR3 length equals 15 residues. CDR3 nucleotides: TGTGCCAGCAGGCAAAGTGGGGGCTCCGCCGGGGAGCTGTTTTTT. Translating it yields CASRQSGGSAGELFF. The full variable domain, its missing parts supplied by reference TRBV7-9 and TRBJ2-2, is DTGVSQNPRHKITKRGQNVTFRCDPISEHNRLYWYRQTLGQGPEFLTYFQNEAQLEKSRLLSDRFSAERPKGSFSTLEIQRTEQGDSAMYLCASRQSGGSAGELFFGEGSRLTVL.

The CDR3 is CASSPQASGLGNSPLHF. The CDR3 coding sequence is TGTGCCAGCTCACCGCAGGCCTCGGGACTTGGTAATTCACCCCTCCACTTT. This chain connects TRBV18 to TRBJ1-6, with D possibly TRBD1 on 5 matching bases. The CDR3 runs 17 residues. The germline V gene encodes CDR1 KGHSH and CDR2 LQKENI. The V gene lost 3 bases and the J gene lost 6 bases, with 18 bases spanning the gap.

The V call is TRBV3-1 (or the pseudogene TRBV3-2), the J call TRBJ1-2, with 7 nucleotides matching TRBD1. This CDR3 has 14 amino acids. With V trimmed by 4 bases and J by 4 bases, 6 bases remained unmatched. The germline V gene encodes CDR1 LGHDT and CDR2 YNNKEL (reference sequence). The DNA of the CDR3 is TGTGCCAGCAGCCCCCGGGACAGACTCTATGGCTACACCTTC. Translating it yields CASSPRDRLYGYTF.

The chain uses TRBV6-5 and TRBJ2-5; 8 bases agree with TRBD1. This CDR3 is built from 14 residues. V lost 7 bases and J lost 1; bases outside the gene matches: 5. Germline V gene data show CDR1 as MNHEY and CDR2 as SVGAGI. The CDR3 sequence: CASMQGAAQETQYF. DNA of the CDR3: TGTGCCAGCATGCAGGGGGCAGCCCAAGAGACCCAGTACTTC.

The V call is TRBV5-1, the J call TRBJ2-7, with 7 bases identical to TRBD1. CDR1 and CDR2 (germline): SGHRS, YFSETQ. The CDR3 is made up of 12 amino acids. V lost 4 bases and J lost 2; bases outside the gene matches: 0. CDR3 nucleotides: TGCGCCAGCAGCCAGGGGGCCTACGAGCAGTACTTC. As protein: CASSQGAYEQYF.

This chain joins TRBV6-6 and TRBJ2-2; possible D gene TRBD1, 6 bases. The V end lost 5 bases, the J end lost 6 bases, and 13 bases lay between the germline ends. This CDR3 is built from 14 residues. The germline CDR1 and CDR2 sequences are MNHNY and SVGAGI (reference sequence). CDR3 DNA sequence: TGTGCCAGCAGTACCAGCGGACAGTCCGGGGAGCTGTTTTTT. Its protein product is CASSTSGQSGELFF.

This rearrangement joins TRBV5-1 to TRBJ2-3; a possible D gene is TRBD2 (5 bases). CDR1 and CDR2 (germline): SGHRS, YFSETQ. This CDR3 has 13 residues. Trimming took 1 base from V and 6 from J, leaving 9 bases between them. DNA for the CDR3: TGCGCCAGCAGCTTGAACCGAGGGGATACGCAGTATTTT. This codes for CASSLNRGDTQYF.

In the case of this clone: Other DNA sequences from this sample encode an identical CDR3 as well. The chain combines TRBV7-9 with TRBJ2-5; D not certain. The length of the CDR3 is 12 residues. Germline V gene sequence: CDR1 SEHNR, CDR2 FQNEAQ (reference sequence). V was clipped by 0 bases and J by 4 bases, with 3 bases between them. The DNA of the CDR3 is TGTGCCAGCAGCTTAGCGAGAGAGACCCAGTACTTC. This encodes CASSLARETQYF.

V gene TRBV15 combines with J gene TRBJ1-5; D gene unclear. Trimming took 0 bases from V and 2 from J, leaving 14 bases between them. The CDR3 loop spans 17 amino acids. CDR1 and CDR2 (germline): LNHNV, YYDKDF (reference sequence). The chain's CDR3 is CATSRDPPGRGNQPQHF. CDR3 nucleotide sequence: TGTGCCACCAGCAGAGATCCGCCGGGGAGAGGCAATCAGCCCCAGCATTTT.